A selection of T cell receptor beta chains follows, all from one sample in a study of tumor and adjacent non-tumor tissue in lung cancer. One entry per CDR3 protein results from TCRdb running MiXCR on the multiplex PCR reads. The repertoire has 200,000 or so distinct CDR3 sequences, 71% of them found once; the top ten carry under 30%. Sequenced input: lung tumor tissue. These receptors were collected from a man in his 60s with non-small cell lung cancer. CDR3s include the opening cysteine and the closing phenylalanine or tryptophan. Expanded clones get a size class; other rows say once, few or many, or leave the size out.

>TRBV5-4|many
CASSLPGFGELFF
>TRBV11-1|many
CASSLPGTGLYEQYF
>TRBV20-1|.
CSASAGGIYNERFF
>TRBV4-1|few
CASSQDLNSYRGTEAFF
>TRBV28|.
CASSFPGYNSPFHF
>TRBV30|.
CAWGHVTAGEDAQYF
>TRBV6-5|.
CASSYSAGGGSGNTIYF
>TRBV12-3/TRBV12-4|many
CASSLSSPDTQYF
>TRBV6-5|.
CASRKLGNNEQYF
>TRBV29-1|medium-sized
CSVGQETDYYYGYTF
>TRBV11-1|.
CASSLGGHVAYEQYF
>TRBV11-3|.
CASNLGRDWNTEALF
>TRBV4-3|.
CASNQGPGQGGNEQSF
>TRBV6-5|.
CASSTERISSYNEKFF
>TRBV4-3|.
CASSHGTSGSVKTQYF
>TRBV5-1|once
CATSLGQGEPQHF
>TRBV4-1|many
CASSQAQGDQPQHF
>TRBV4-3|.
CASSPGGRLPTGELFF
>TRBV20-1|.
CSARRGKETHYF
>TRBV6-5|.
CATVNGGVTRYGQYF
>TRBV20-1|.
CSARQDGNTESFF
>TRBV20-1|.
CSASPGVGEHYF
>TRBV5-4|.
CASSRGTDNFGYTF
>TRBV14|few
CASSSGETQYF
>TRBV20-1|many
CSARDIGGYGYTF
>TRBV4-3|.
CASSQRGRGALGDTQYF
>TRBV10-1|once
CDSGQGTDTQYF
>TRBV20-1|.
CSVREQGQGTLSGEQFF
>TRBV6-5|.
CASSNSGTAGAQYF
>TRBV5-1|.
CANSFGGLETQYF
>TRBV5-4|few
CASSLDANQPQHF
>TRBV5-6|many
CASSPADRSGANVLTF
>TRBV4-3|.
CASSLMTGDGYTF
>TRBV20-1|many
CSARAGLDSNEKLFF
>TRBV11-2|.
CTSSFRSSGQGDEQYF
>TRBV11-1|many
CASSPGTSGSGADTQYF
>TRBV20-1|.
CSAIQSSGTGSSYEQYF
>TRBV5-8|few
CASSTRTGLSTEAFF
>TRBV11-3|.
CASSLDKGRGNGQFF
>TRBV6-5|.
CASRRDTHSYKQYF
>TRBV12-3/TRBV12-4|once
CGSSSSQGSNQPQYF
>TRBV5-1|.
CASTSEGELSF
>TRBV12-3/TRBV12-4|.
CASSSGVGNSPLHF
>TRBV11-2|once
CTSRFSAPRNTICF
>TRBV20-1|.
CSASFSTSRGEQYF
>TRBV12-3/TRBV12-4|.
CARSWRTTIYEQYF
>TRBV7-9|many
CASDLAGGTDTQYF
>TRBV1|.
CTSWGQNALSNQPQYF
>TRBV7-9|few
CASSLDRWDSGNTIYF